This T cell receptor beta chain came from a study of CD8+CD57+ T cells in acquired aplastic anemia. Background on the study: DNA from sorted CD4+ and CD8+ cells averaged about 3.2 ug.

General study points: Patients and controls had CD8+ Simpson's diversity values that were not significantly distinct. Roughly 28 was the count of CD8+ CDR3 sequences that patients shared with controls.

This clonotype was recorded many times. Its antigen is not identified. Between the trimmed V and J ends, which lost 5 bases and 0 bases, there was a span of 15 bases. The CDR3 runs 15 residues. The germline V gene has CDR1 DFQATT and CDR2 SNEGSKA (reference sequence). Genomic DNA provided the template from which TCR beta VDJ and CDR3 profiles were obtained. MiXCR, applied by TCRdb to the reads, yields one record per CDR3 protein. The table lists about 180,000 distinct CDR3 sequences, around 63% of them singletons. Before being chosen for sequencing, patients had shown CD8+CD57+ cell expansion by flow cytometry. Patients were treatment-naive when blood was sampled.

The chain carries TRBV20-1 and TRBJ2-3; a weak D match, TRBD2 (6 bases). This receptor was taken from a human donor with aplastic anemia. The source material was sorted CD4+, CD8+, or CD8+CD57+ T cells (not recorded which) from PBMCs. CDR3 sequence: CSAVEPGTSTDTQYF. Written as DNA, the CDR3 is TGCAGTGCTGTCGAACCCGGGACTAGCACAGATACGCAGTATTTT.